This TCR beta chain was identified during a study of blood T cell repertoires in COVID-19. Study background: Some COVID-19 samples were acute and others convalescent; all came from the United States, Italy and Spain. The analysed material was cDNA or gDNA that came from T cells, B-cell-depleted T cells, or PBMCs.

CDR1 is MDHEN and CDR2 is SYDVKM in the germline V gene. The V end was cut by 2 bases, the J end by 2 bases, with 12 bases between. The CDR3 is 15 residues long. In the original processing: Reference gene primers were amplified, and this amplification served to estimate nucleated cell counts. Produced via immunoSEQ multiplex PCR; TCRdb's table is partial and in-frame only. The V and J calls and clone size are taken from that table; D and trimming were inferred from the DNA. The sample holds around 130,000 clones, roughly 90% seen once. This clonotype originated in a man in his sixties or seventies with active COVID-19. The chain employs TRBV28 and TRBJ2-5; D gene unclear. Sequenced sample: peripheral blood. CDR3 in DNA: TGTGCCAGCAGTTTACCGGGTCAGATTCAAGAGACCCAGTACTTC. It codes for CASSLPGQIQETQYF.